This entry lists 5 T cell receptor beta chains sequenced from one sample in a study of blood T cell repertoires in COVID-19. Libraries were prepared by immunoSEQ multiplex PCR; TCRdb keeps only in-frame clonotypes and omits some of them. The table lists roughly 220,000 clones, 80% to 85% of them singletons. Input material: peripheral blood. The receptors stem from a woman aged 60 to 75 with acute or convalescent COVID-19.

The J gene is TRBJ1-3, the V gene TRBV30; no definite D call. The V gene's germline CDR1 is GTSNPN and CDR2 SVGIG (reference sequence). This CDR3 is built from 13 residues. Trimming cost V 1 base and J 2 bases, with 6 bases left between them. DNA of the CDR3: TGTGCCTGGAGTGGAGGGCCTGGAAACACCATATATTTT. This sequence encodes CAWSGGPGNTIYF.

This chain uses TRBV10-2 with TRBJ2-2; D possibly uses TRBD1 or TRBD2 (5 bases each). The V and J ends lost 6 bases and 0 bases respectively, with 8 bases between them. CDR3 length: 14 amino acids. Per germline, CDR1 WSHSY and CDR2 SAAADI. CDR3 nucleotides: TGCGCCAGCAGAGAGGGGCCGAACACCGGGGAGCTGTTTTTT. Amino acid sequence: CASREGPNTGELFF.

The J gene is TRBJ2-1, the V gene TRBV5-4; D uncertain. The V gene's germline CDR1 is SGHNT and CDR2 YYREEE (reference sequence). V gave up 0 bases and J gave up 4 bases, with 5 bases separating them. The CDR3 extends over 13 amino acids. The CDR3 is CASSLGPYNEQFF. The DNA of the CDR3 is TGTGCCAGCAGCTTGGGGCCGTACAATGAGCAGTTCTTC.

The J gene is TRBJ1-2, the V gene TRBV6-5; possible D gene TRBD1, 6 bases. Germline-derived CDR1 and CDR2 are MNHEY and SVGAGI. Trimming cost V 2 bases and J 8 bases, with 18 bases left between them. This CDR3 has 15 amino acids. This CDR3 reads CASSYSSAGERGYTF. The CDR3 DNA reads TGTGCCAGCAGTTACAGTTCGGCAGGGGAGCGAGGCTACACCTTC.

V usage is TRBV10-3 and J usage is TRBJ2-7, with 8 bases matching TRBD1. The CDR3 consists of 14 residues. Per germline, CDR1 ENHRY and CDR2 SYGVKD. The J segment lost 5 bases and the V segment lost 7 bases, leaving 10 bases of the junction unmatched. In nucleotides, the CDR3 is TGTGCCATCACCTCGGCAGGGGGCTCGAACGAGCAGTACTTC. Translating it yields CAITSAGGSNEQYF.